The text below deals with one T cell receptor beta chain. Its specificity is unknown. The data belong to a study of CD8+ T cells in alopecia areata. Across the study: Treated individuals took tofacitinib by mouth, 5 to 10 mg twice daily. After 6 to 18 months of tofacitinib, follow-up continued 6 months off drug.

Collection of lesional scalp punch biopsies and peripheral blood was performed in alopecia areata patients. Investigators isolated RNA and reverse transcribed it into cDNA to act as the sequencing template. Assay used: immunoSEQ multiplex PCR; TCRdb lists only in-frame clones, some missing. Of tens of thousands of clones detected, about 44% appear once; the ten largest clones hold approximately 18%. Germline assignment: CDR1 MNHEY and CDR2 SMNVEV (reference sequence). The CDR3 runs to 13 residues. V lost 3 bases and J 7 bases, leaving 13 bases between the germline ends. General study points: An increase in clonality over normal scalp was evident in lesional scalp, especially alopecia totalis/universalis.

The rearrangement joins TRBV27 to TRBJ2-7; D is unclear. Sequencing used CD8+ T cells sorted from blood, obtained at week 0. This TCR was sampled from a human donor with alopecia areata. The CDR3 nucleotides read TGTGCCAGCAGTTTCTCTCGGGTCGGGGAGCAGTACTTC. Its translation is CASSFSRVGEQYF.